A selection of T cell receptor beta chains follows, all from one sample in a study of cytotoxic CD8 clonotypes in ibrutinib-treated CLL. The assay was immunoSEQ multiplex PCR, and TCRdb's table has in-frame clones only and misses some. The sample lists roughly 130,000 clones, 75% to 95% seen once, with 11% in the top ten. The sample here was PBMCs, taken after 12 months of ibrutinib treatment. These receptors were taken from a human donor with chronic lymphocytic leukemia. CDR3s leave out the opening cysteine and the closing phenylalanine or tryptophan.

V,J,CDR3
TRBV11-2,TRBJ2-3,ASSPRTSGTTDTQY
TRBV5-1,TRBJ2-7,ASSLGQGVEQY
TRBV28,TRBJ2-7,ASSFGGPSYEQY
TRBV6-6,TRBJ2-1,ASSTRLGQDEQF
TRBV27,TRBJ2-2,ASRPGPLTGELF
TRBV19,TRBJ2-7,ASSMGGRSGEQY
TRBV19,TRBJ2-5,ASSIGRLGGETQY
TRBV6-6,TRBJ1-1,ASSSANTEAF
TRBV19,TRBJ1-4,ASSRRNEKLF
TRBV28,TRBJ2-7,ASSLPEGYEQY
TRBV9,TRBJ2-3,ASSVAPPGLGTDTQY
TRBV5-1,TRBJ2-1,ASDLAGGSSYNEQF
TRBV27,TRBJ2-2,ASSRLRLAGEAGELF
TRBV5-1,TRBJ1-2,ASSLSGTGVGGYT
TRBV2,TRBJ1-3,ASREEEFPGNTIY
TRBV4-2,TRBJ1-2,ASSQDLQLPNYGYT
TRBV7-7,TRBJ2-3,ASSLGQGDTQY
TRBV7-2,TRBJ2-1,ASSLSTGLGGSYIEQF
TRBV7-2,TRBJ2-2,ASSWKLGTGELF
TRBV7-2,TRBJ2-1,ASSLESSAAGEQF
TRBV10-3,TRBJ1-3,AITDRTSSGNTIY
TRBV5-4,TRBJ2-2,ASSLATKVPGELF
TRBV11-3,TRBJ2-2,ASSLDMDGTGGYTGELF
TRBV10-3,TRBJ2-7,AISLGSPYEQY
TRBV11-1,TRBJ1-1,ASSLSTEAF
TRBV9,TRBJ2-1,ASSYTSDADNEQF
TRBV19,TRBJ2-3,ASDSGQGPDTQY
TRBV28,TRBJ1-1,ASSLGGQGAF
TRBV7-9,TRBJ1-4,ASSYDRATNEKLF
TRBV7-8,TRBJ2-7,ASSPGTGAPYEQY
TRBV5-1,TRBJ2-3,ASSLRSDTQY
TRBV23-1,TRBJ1-1,ASTLEVPEAF
TRBV4-3,TRBJ2-3,ASSQESSGSRSTQY
TRBV27,TRBJ2-2,ASSIPRSSGTGELF
TRBV5-1,TRBJ2-7,ASSLNRGYEQY
TRBV14,TRBJ1-1,ASSQAGLGTEAF
TRBV29-1,TRBJ1-2,SVGPLRDYGYT
TRBV28,TRBJ2-1,ASSAPLGTNEQF
TRBV19,TRBJ2-1,ATAGSSYNEQF
TRBV19,TRBJ1-1,ASTGQLNTEAF
TRBV27,TRBJ2-7,ASSLIMGGAGPNYEQY
TRBV19,TRBJ2-2,ASTSGTGAFGELF
TRBV5-4,TRBJ1-2,ASSFWGSLYYGYT
TRBV30,TRBJ2-1,AWRGGDRRTYEQF
TRBV10-2,TRBJ2-1,ASKEGRAYNEQF
TRBV6-5,TRBJ1-2,ASSSHTGSYGYT
TRBV6-1,TRBJ1-5,ASSLGQGNQPQH
TRBV19,TRBJ1-5,ASSIGGWDNQPQH
TRBV29-1,TRBJ1-1,SVHGQEGTEAF
TRBV6-5,TRBJ1-3,ASRGLVGNTIY
TRBV18,TRBJ2-1,ASQDGQHNEQF
TRBV7-2,TRBJ1-1,ASSLTGLNTEAF
TRBV19,TRBJ2-5,ASSTPGETQY
TRBV18,TRBJ2-5,ASSRGQLETQY
TRBV27,TRBJ2-6,ASSKQGAGSGANVLT